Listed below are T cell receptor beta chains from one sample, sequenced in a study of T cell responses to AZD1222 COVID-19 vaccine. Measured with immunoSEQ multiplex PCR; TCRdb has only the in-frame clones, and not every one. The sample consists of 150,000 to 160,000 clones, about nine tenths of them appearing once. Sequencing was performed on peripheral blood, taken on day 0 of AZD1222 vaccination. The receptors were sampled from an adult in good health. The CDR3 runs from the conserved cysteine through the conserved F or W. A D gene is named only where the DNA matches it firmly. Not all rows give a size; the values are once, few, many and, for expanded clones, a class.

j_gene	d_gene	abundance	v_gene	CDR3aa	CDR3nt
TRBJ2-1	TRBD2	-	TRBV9	CASSVSGSSYNEQFF	TGTGCCAGCAGCGTGAGCGGGAGCTCCTACAATGAGCAGTTCTTC
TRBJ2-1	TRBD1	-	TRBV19	CATTDRANDNEQFF	TGTGCCACCACCGACAGGGCGAACGACAATGAGCAGTTCTTC
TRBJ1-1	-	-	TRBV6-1	CASSDTTGGVAFF	TGTGCCAGCAGTGATACGACAGGAGGCGTAGCTTTCTTT
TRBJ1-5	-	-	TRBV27	CAITNLRDTNQPQHF	TGTGCCATCACGAACCTCCGGGACACCAATCAGCCCCAGCATTTT
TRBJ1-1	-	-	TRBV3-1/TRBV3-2	CASSQVQMGNTEAFF	TGTGCCAGCAGCCAAGTCCAGATGGGGAACACTGAAGCTTTCTTT
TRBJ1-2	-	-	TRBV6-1	CASSESPWGGNGYTF	TGTGCCAGCAGTGAATCCCCTTGGGGGGGAAATGGCTACACCTTC
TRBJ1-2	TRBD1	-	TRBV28	CASSSPSSDRGRGYGYTF	TGTGCCAGCAGTTCCCCCTCCTCGGACAGGGGCCGGGGCTATGGCTACACCTTC
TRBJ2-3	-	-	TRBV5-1	CASSPDTDTQYF	TGCGCCAGCAGCCCAGACACAGATACGCAGTATTTT
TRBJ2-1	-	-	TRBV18	CASSPPGGLDNEQFF	TGTGCCAGCTCACCACCGGGGGGGCTGGACAATGAGCAGTTCTTC
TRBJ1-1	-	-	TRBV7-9	CASSLTGGSEAFF	TGTGCCAGCAGCCTCACGGGGGGGTCCGAAGCTTTCTTT
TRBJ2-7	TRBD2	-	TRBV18	CASSPLGRPGTSGPYEQYF	TGTGCCAGCTCTCCCCTTGGCAGGCCTGGGACTAGCGGACCCTACGAGCAGTACTTC
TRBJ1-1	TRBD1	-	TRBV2	CASSEILGRGDEAFF	TGTGCCAGCAGTGAAATCCTAGGCAGGGGGGATGAAGCTTTCTTT
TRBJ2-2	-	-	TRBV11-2	CASSRKTGGELFF	TGTGCCAGCAGCCGGAAAACAGGGGGGGAGCTGTTTTTT
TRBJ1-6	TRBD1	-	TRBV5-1	CASSFDRAGNSPLHF	TGCGCCAGCAGCTTCGACAGGGCGGGAAATTCACCCCTCCACTTT
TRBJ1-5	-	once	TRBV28	CASSTNNQPQHF	TGTGCCAGCAGTACGAACAATCAGCCCCAGCATTTT
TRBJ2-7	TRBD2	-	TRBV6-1	CASSVSSGRAGNEQYF	TGTGCCAGCAGTGTTTCTAGCGGGAGGGCTGGTAACGAGCAGTACTTC
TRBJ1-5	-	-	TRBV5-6	CASSFSGLEDQPQHF	TGTGCCAGCAGCTTCTCGGGGTTAGAAGATCAGCCCCAGCATTTT
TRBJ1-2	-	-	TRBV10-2	CASGSSYGYTF	TGCGCCAGCGGTAGTAGCTATGGCTACACCTTC
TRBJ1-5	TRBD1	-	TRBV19	CATAGQGASNQPQHF	TGTGCCACCGCAGGGCAGGGGGCAAGCAATCAGCCCCAGCATTTT
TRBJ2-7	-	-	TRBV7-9	CASSLVDVESYEQYF	TGTGCCAGCAGCTTAGTGGACGTGGAGTCCTACGAGCAGTACTTC
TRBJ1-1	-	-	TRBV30	CAWTGKGRPNTEAFF	TGTGCCTGGACAGGGAAGGGGAGACCGAACACTGAAGCTTTCTTT
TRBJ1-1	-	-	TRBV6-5	CASSYNPPTEAFF	TGTGCCAGCAGTTACAATCCGCCCACTGAAGCTTTCTTT
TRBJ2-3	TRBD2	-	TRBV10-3	CAIRLGTSGTDTQYF	TGTGCCATCAGACTCGGGACTAGCGGCACAGATACGCAGTATTTT
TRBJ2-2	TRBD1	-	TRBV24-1	CATSDLGQAQNTGELFF	TGTGCCACCAGTGATCTTGGACAGGCCCAGAACACCGGGGAGCTGTTTTTT
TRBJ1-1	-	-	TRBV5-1	CASSLFRGRDTEAFF	TGCGCCAGCAGCTTGTTTCGGGGCAGGGACACTGAAGCTTTCTTT
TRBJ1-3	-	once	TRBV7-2	CASSLVSNTIYF	TGTGCCAGCAGTTTAGTCTCGAACACCATATATTTT
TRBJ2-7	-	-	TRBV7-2	CASSLLRDYEQYF	TGTGCCAGCAGCCTACTCCGGGACTACGAGCAGTACTTC
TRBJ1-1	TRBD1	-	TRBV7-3	CASSFDRDSEAFF	TGTGCCAGCAGCTTCGACAGGGACTCTGAAGCTTTCTTT
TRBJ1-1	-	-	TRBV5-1	CASSSPSSAPMNTEAFF	TGCGCCAGCAGCTCCCCTTCGTCAGCCCCCATGAACACTGAAGCTTTCTTT